This T cell receptor beta chain was sequenced for a study of blood T cells in healthy people across ages. The authors ran a second PCR of 7 to 11 cycles using a sample-barcoded 5' primer and a J-beta primer mix. Every cDNA molecule bore a tag from a template-switch adaptor containing 12 random nucleotides. TCRdb itself ran the 5' RACE reads through MiXCR, one entry per CDR3 protein. The sample contains 1.2 million to 1.5 million distinct CDR3 sequences, around 59% of which appear only once. From germline, CDR1 is MNHEY and CDR2 SVGAGI. Trimming stripped 4 bases from V and 5 bases from J, with 11 bases between. The CDR3 spans 14 residues.

The chain couples TRBV6-5 to TRBJ2-2; D remains ambiguous. This clonotype was sampled from a man aged 18 to 29 in good health. Sequenced material: blood. DNA of the CDR3: TGTGCCAGCAGTTTGGGAACTCTGACCGGGGAGCTGTTTTTT. As protein: CASSLGTLTGELFF.